The 2 T cell receptor beta chains given below trace back to one sample, sequenced in a study of T cell responses to AZD1222 COVID-19 vaccine. Sequenced by immunoSEQ multiplex PCR; TCRdb stores in-frame clones only, minus some. The sample consists of tens of thousands of clones, over 80% of them appearing once. Source: peripheral blood, taken 28 days after the second AZD1222 dose. Receptors were obtained from an adult who received the AZD1222 COVID-19 vaccine.

This chain connects TRBV6-5 to TRBJ1-4, with D tentatively TRBD1 (5 bases). V lost 0 bases and J 5 bases, leaving 10 bases between the germline ends. The CDR3 is made up of 15 amino acids. Per the germline V gene, CDR1 is MNHEY and CDR2 is SVGAGI. CDR3 bases: TGTGCCAGCAGTTACTCGGGACGGGAAAATGAAAAACTGTTTTTT. Translating gives CASSYSGRENEKLFF.

This rearrangement joins TRBV5-1 to TRBJ2-1; the match to TRBD1 covers 8 bases. V was clipped by 2 bases and J by 7 bases; unmatched bases: 11. CDR1 SGHRS and CDR2 YFSETQ come from the germline V gene. This CDR3 is 16 amino acids long. This CDR3 is CASSLPGTGLSNEQFF. DNA for the CDR3: TGCGCCAGCAGCTTACCCGGGACAGGACTTTCTAATGAGCAGTTCTTC.